The 2 T cell receptor beta chains listed next were all sequenced from one sample in a study of T-cell memory formation after mild COVID-19. MiXCR, applied by TCRdb to the 5' RACE reads, yields one record per CDR3 protein. The table lists over 150,000 distinct CDR3 sequences, less than 20% of them singletons. The specimen was PBMCs or a T cell subset sorted from them (not recorded which). All receptors derive from a man in his late teens or twenties who had mild COVID-19 (a few samples of this study predate the infection). Cell type and time point are not known.

The genes are TRBV7-9 and TRBJ2-1, with D possibly being TRBD1 or TRBD2 (5 bases each). CDR1 is SEHNR and CDR2 is FQNEAQ in the germline V gene (reference sequence). The ends were cut back, 7 bases at V and 6 bases at J, with 25 bases in the middle. CDR3 length: 17 amino acids. Here the CDR3 reads CASTHKVGVHKVNEQFF. Written as DNA, the CDR3 is TGTGCCAGCACTCACAAAGTGGGGGTTCATAAGGTCAATGAGCAGTTCTTC.

In this sample, this clonotype turned up once. The genes are TRBV4-3 and TRBJ1-4; D uncertain. Trimming shortened V by 6 bases and J by 10 bases, and 15 bases separated the two germline ends. CDR1 and CDR2 from the germline V gene are LGHNA and YSLEER. The CDR3 consists of 13 residues. This CDR3 is CASSPPGSGKLFF. CDR3 nucleotide sequence: TGCGCCAGCAGTCCCCCCGGGAGTGGAAAACTGTTTTTT.